The TCR beta chain described here comes from a study of blood T cells in healthy people across ages. Findings of the study overall: Expanded clonotype shifts may have been confounded, as the donors had an unknown CMV status. Across the age range, TCR beta diversity per million T cells fell in a roughly linear way.

Staff drew ten milliliters of peripheral blood from each donor. A J-beta primer mix and a sample-barcoded 5' primer were used in a second PCR of about 7 to 11 cycles. There were at least 3 million CDR3-containing paired-end reads obtained from each sample. One entry per CDR3 protein, called by TCRdb with MiXCR from the 5' RACE reads. Of just over 1 million distinct CDR3 sequences listed, under 45% are singletons. This clonotype was picked up a small number of times. Its target is unknown. This receptor was taken from a woman between 55 and 75 years old in good health. The specimen was blood.

The CDR3 DNA reads TGTGCCAGCAGTGAAGGTCTGGTCAACCCCTACGAGCAGTACTTC. Translation gives CASSEGLVNPYEQYF. The chain recombines TRBV6-1 with TRBJ2-7; D unclear. Germline V gene lookup returns CDR1 MNHNS and CDR2 SASEGT. The CDR3 is 15 residues long. The germline V and J ends were trimmed by 1 base and 2 bases, with 12 bases remaining between them.